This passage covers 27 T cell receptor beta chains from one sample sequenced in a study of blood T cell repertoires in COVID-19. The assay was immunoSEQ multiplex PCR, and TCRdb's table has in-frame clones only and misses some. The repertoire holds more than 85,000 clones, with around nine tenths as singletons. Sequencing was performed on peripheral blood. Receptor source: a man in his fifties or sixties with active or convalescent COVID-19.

Written as DNA, the CDR3 is TGTGCCAGCAGCCCAGGGGGAAGCTCCTATAATTCACCCCTCCACTTT. It codes for CASSPGGSSYNSPLHF. This chain uses TRBV7-6 with TRBJ1-6; 7 nucleotides match TRBD1. Germline lookup yields CDR1 SGHVS and CDR2 FNYEAQ. Trimming at V came to 5 bases and at J to 0 bases, leaving 4 bases not matched to a gene. The CDR3 is 16 residues long.

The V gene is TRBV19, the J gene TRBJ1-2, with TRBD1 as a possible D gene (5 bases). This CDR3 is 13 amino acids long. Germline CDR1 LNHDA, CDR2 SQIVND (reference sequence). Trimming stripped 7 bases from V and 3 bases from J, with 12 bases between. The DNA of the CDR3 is TGTGCCAGTAATTCACAGGCTTACTATGGCTACACCTTC. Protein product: CASNSQAYYGYTF.

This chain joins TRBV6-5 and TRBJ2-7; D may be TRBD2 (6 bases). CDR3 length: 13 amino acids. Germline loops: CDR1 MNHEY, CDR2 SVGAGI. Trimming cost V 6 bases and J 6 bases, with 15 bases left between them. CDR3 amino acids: CASRSRGSREQYV. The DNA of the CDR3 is TGTGCCAGCAGATCCCGGGGGTCCCGCGAGCAGTACGTC.

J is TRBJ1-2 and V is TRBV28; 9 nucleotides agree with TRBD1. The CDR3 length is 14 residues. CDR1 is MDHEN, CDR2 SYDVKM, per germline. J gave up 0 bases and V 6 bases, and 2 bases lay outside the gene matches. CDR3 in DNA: TGTGCCAGCAGCCGACAGGGGGCTAACTATGGCTACACCTTC. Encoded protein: CASSRQGANYGYTF.

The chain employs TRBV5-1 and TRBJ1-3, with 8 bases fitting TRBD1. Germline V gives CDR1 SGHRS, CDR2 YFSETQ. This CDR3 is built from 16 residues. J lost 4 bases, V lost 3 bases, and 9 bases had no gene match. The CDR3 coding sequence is TGCGCCAGCAGCTCCGCTTCGACAGGGGCCGGAAACACCATATATTTT. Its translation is CASSSASTGAGNTIYF.

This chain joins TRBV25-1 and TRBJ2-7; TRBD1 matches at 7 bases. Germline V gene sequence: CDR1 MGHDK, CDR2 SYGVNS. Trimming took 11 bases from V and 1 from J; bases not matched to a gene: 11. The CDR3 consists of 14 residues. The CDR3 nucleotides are TGTGCCGGGCCACGACAGGGATCGTCCTACGAGCAGTACGTC. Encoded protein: CAGPRQGSSYEQYV.

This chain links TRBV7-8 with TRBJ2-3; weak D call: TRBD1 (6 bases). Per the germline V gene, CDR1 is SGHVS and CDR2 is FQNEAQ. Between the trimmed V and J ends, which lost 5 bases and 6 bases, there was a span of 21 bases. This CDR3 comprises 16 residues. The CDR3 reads CASSPGVAGGSDTQYF. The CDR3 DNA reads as TGTGCCAGCAGCCCCGGGGTGGCTGGGGGCAGCGATACGCAGTATTTT.

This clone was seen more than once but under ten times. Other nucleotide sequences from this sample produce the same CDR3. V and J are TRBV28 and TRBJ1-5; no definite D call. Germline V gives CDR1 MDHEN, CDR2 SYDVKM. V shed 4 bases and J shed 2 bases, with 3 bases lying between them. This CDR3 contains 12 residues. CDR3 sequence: CASSSGNQPQHF. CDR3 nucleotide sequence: TGTGCCAGCAGTTCGGGCAATCAGCCCCAGCATTTT.

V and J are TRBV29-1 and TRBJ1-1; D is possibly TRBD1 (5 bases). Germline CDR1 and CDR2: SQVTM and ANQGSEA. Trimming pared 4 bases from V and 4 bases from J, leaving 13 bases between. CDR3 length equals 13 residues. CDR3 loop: CSVVGHRSTEAFF. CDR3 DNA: TGCAGCGTTGTCGGACACAGGAGCACTGAAGCTTTCTTT.

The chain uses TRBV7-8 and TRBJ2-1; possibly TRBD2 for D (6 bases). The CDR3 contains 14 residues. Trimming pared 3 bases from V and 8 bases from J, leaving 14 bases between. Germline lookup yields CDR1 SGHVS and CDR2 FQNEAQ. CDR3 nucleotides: TGTGCCAGCAGCTTGACTAGACAAAGCTATGAGCAGTTCTTC. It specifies CASSLTRQSYEQFF. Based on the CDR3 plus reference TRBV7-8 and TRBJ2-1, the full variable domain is GAGVSQSPRYKVAKRGQDVALRCDPISGHVSLFWYQQALGQGPEFLTYFQNEAQLDKSGLPSDRFFAERPEGSVSTLKIQRTQQEDSAVYLCASSLTRQSYEQFFGPGTRLTVL.

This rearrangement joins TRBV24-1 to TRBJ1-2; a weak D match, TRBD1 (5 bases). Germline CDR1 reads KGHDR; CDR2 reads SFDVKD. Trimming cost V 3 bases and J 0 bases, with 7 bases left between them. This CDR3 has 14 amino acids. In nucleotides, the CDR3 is TGTGCCACCAGTGATGGACATACTAACTATGGCTACACCTTC. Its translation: CATSDGHTNYGYTF.

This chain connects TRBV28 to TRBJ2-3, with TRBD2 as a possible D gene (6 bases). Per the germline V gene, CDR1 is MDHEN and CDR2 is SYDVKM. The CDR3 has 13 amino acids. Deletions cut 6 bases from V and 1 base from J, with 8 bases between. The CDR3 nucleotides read TGTGCCAGCAGCAGGGAGGGCACAGATACGCAGTATTTT. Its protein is CASSREGTDTQYF.

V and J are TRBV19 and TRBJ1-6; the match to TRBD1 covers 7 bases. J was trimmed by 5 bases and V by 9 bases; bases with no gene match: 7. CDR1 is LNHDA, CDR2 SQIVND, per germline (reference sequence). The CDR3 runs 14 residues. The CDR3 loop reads CASSPGQNNSPLHF. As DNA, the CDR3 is TGTGCCAGCTCCCCGGGACAGAATAATTCACCCCTCCACTTT. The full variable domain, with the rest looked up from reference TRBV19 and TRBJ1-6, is DGGITQSPKYLFRKEGQNVTLSCEQNLNHDAMYWYRQDPGQGLRLIYYSQIVNDFQKGDIAEGYSVSREKKESFPLTVTSAQKNPTAFYLCASSPGQNNSPLHFGNGTRLTVT.

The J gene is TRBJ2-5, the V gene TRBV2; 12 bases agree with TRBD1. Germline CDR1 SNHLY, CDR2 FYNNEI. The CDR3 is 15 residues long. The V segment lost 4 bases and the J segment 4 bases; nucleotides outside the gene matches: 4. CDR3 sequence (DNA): TGTGCCAGCAGTGGTGGGGACAGGGGGCGAGAGACCCAGTACTTC. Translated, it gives CASSGGDRGRETQYF.

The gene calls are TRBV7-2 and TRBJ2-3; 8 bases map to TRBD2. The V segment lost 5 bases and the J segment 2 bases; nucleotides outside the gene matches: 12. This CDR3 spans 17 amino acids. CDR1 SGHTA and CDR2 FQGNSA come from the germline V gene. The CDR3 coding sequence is TGTGCCAGCAGCCGTTCCCCGGGCGGGGGGCCCACAGATACGCAGTATTTT. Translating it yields CASSRSPGGGPTDTQYF.

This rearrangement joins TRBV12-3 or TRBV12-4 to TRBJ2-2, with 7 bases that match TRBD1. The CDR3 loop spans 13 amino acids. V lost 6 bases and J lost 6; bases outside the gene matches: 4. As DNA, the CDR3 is TGTGCCAGCAGGCCCGGGACAGCCGGGGAGCTGTTTTTT. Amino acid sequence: CASRPGTAGELFF.

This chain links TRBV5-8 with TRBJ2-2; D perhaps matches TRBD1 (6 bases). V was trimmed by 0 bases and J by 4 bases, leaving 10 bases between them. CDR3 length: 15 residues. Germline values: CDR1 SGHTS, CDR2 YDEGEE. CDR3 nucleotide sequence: TGTGCCAGCAGCTTGGGGGACACCGGCACCGGGGAGCTGTTTTTT. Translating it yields CASSLGDTGTGELFF.

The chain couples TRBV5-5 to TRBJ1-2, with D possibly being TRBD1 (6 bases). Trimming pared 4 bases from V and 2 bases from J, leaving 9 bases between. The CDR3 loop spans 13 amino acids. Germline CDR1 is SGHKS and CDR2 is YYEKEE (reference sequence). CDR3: CASSITGNYGYTF. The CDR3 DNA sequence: TGTGCCAGCAGCATCACAGGGAACTATGGCTACACCTTC.

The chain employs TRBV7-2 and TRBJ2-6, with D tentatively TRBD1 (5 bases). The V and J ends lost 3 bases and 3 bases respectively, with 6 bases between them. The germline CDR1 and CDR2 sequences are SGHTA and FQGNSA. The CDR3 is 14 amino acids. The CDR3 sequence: CASSLGLGANVLTF. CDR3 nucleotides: TGTGCCAGCAGCTTGGGGCTTGGGGCCAACGTCCTGACTTTC. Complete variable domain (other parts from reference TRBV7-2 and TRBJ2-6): GAGVSQSPSNKVTEKGKDVELRCDPISGHTALYWYRQSLGQGLEFLIYFQGNSAPDKSGLPSDRFSAERTGGSVSTLTIQRTQQEDSAVYLCASSLGLGANVLTFGAGSRLTVL.

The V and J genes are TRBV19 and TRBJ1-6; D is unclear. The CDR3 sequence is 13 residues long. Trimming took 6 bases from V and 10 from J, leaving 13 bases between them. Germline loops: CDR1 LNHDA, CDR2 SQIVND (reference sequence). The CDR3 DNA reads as TGTGCCAGTAGCGGGGAGGCCAACTCACCCCTCCACTTT. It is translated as CASSGEANSPLHF.

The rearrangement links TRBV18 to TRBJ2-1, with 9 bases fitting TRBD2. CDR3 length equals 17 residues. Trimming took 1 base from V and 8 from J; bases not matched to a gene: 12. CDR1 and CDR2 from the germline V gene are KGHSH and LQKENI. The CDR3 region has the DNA TGTGCCAGCTCACCACTCGGGACTAGCCCCCCTAACGATGAGCAGTTCTTC. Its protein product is CASSPLGTSPPNDEQFF.

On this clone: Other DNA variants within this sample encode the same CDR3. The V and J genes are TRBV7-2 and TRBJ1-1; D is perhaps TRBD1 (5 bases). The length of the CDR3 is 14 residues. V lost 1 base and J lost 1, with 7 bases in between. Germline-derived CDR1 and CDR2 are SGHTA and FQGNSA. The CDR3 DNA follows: TGTGCCAGCAGCTTAGGGCAGGGGAACACTGAAGCTTTCTTT. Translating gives CASSLGQGNTEAFF.

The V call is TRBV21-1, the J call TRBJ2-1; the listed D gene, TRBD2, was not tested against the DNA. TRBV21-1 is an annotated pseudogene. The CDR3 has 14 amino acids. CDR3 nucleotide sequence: TGTGCCAGCAGCAAGGGTAGCACTAACAATGAGCAGTTCTTC. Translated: CASSKGSTNNEQFF.

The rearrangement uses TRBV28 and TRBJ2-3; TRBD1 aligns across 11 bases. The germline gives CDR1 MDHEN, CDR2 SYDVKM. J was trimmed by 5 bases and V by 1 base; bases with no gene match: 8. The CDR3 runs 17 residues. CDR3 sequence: CASSLSTGTGGEDTQYF. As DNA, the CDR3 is TGTGCCAGCAGTTTATCCACCGGGACAGGGGGGGAAGATACGCAGTATTTT.

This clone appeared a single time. In nucleotides, the CDR3 is TGTGCCACCGACTCGGGCTATGGCTACACCTTC. Protein product: CATDSGYGYTF. The chain links TRBV28 to TRBJ1-2; D unclear. The length of the CDR3 is 11 residues. V was trimmed by 10 bases and J by 4 bases, leaving 10 bases between them. Germline lookup yields CDR1 MDHEN and CDR2 SYDVKM.

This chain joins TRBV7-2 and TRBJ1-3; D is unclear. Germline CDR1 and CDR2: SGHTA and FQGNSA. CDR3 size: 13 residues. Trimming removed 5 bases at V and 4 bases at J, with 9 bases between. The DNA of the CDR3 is TGTGCCAGCAGCGGCGAGGGAGGAAACACCATATATTTT. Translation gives CASSGEGGNTIYF.

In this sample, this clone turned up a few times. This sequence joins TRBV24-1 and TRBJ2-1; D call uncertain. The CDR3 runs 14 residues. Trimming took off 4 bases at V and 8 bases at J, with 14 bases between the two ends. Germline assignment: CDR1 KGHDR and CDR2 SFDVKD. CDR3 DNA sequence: TGTGCCACCAGTGACGTTATGGTGCGCGATGAGCAGTTCTTC. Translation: CATSDVMVRDEQFF.